The 12 T cell receptor beta chains below were found in one sample sequenced in a study of tumor-infiltrating lymphocytes in primary liver carcinoma. Starting material of about 450 ng total RNA yielded TCR beta cDNA via a constant-region primer. Slightly modified ARM-PCR with three nested multiplex PCR rounds yielded TCR beta libraries. The first two PCR rounds used TRBV1-TRBV30 primers with a Cbeta primer, roughly 10 cycles each. TCRdb ran MiXCR on the multiplex PCR reads and lists one entry per CDR3 protein. In the table there are roughly 70,000 distinct CDR3 sequences, over 60% of which are singletons. Scientists recovered RNA and DNA together from roughly 20-30 mg of unsorted bulk tissue. Sequencing used liver tumor tissue from sampling region 4. This sample's subset: tumor region T4, right-lateral pole. Receptor source: a man aged 40-50 years with primary liver carcinoma and hepatitis B virus infection.

V gene TRBV6-1 combines with J gene TRBJ2-3; TRBD1 agrees at 8 bases. CDR3 length: 15 residues. V gave up 1 base and J gave up 6 bases; unmatched junction bases: 6. Germline CDR1 MNHNS, CDR2 SASEGT. CDR3 region: CASSEDDRGWDTQYF. DNA of the CDR3: TGTGCCAGCAGTGAAGACGACAGGGGATGGGATACGCAGTATTTT.

To note about this clonotype: Compared with germline, one end of the junction differs, possibly owing to a read error. The chain carries TRBV29-1 and TRBJ2-2, with D perhaps matching TRBD1 or TRBD2 (5 bases each). The CDR3 has 11 amino acids. CDR1 is SQVTM, CDR2 ANQGSEA, per germline. The CDR3 DNA sequence: TGCAACTTCAGGGTTGCCGGGGAACTGTTTTTT. This encodes CNFRVAGELFF.

Note on this clonotype: At one end the junction does not follow the germline gene, possibly because of a read error. This chain joins TRBV5-4 and TRBJ2-3, with D possibly matching TRBD2 (6 bases). Germline V gives CDR1 SGHNT, CDR2 YYREEE (reference sequence). CDR3 length: 15 residues. The CDR3 is CVSSAERARTDTQYF. CDR3 sequence (DNA): TGTGTCAGCAGCGCTGAGCGGGCCCGCACAGATACGCAGTATTTT.

On this clonotype itself: One junction end does not reproduce the germline sequence, and a read error may be involved. This rearrangement joins TRBV5-4 to TRBJ1-1; no reliable D call. This CDR3 is 13 amino acids long. The germline CDR1 and CDR2 sequences are SGHNT and YYREEE (reference sequence). CDR3 in amino acids: CASSLAGIPEAIF. CDR3 coding DNA: TGTGCCAGCAGCTTGGCGGGAATACCCGAAGCTATCTTC.

A remark on this clonotype: Mismatch with germline at one junction end may stem from a read error. The chain recombines TRBV7-9 with TRBJ2-1; 10 bases agree with TRBD2. The germline V gene has CDR1 SEHNR and CDR2 FQNEAQ (reference sequence). The length of the CDR3 is 18 residues. This CDR3 is CASSIRLAGEVEGNEEFF. The CDR3 DNA is TGTGCCAGCAGCATACGTCTAGCGGGAGAGGTAGAAGGCAATGAGGAGTTCTTC.

This clonotype was seen only a few times. This chain joins TRBV29-1 and TRBJ2-1; 16 bases match TRBD2. CDR1 is SQVTM and CDR2 is ANQGSEA in the germline V gene. V lost 3 bases and J lost 10; bases outside the gene matches: 6. This CDR3 has 15 amino acids. This chain's CDR3 is CSVDGTSGRAWEQFF. The CDR3 DNA follows: TGCAGCGTTGACGGGACTAGCGGGAGGGCATGGGAGCAGTTCTTC.

On this clonotype itself: Given a much more abundant clone one base away, this may be a read error. CDR3 protein: CASILVDRAINQPQHF. The CDR3 bases are TGTGCCAGCATCTTAGTAGACAGAGCGATTAATCAGCCCCAGCATTTT. The chain is built from TRBV7-8 and TRBJ1-5, with D perhaps matching TRBD1 (5 bases). The CDR3 sequence is 16 residues long. CDR1 is SGHVS, CDR2 FQNEAQ, per germline.

Points on this clonotype: The conserved closing phenylalanine or tryptophan is absent in this CDR3, likely reflecting a read error. The genes are TRBV11-2 and TRBJ1-4; D may be TRBD1 (5 bases). The CDR3 length is 12 residues. CDR1 SGHAT and CDR2 FQNNGV come from the germline V gene. The germline V and J ends were trimmed by 5 bases and 10 bases, with 11 bases remaining between them. The CDR3 sequence is CASSPWGGKLFL. The CDR3, as DNA: TGTGCCAGCAGCCCCTGGGGGGGAAAACTGTTTTTA.

As regards this clonotype: This may be a read error: a much more frequent sequence differs by one nucleotide. Here the CDR3 DNA reads TGTGCCAGCAGTTTAGGAGAGTTACAGCCCCAGCATTTT. It translates to CASSLGELQPQHF. The chain is built from TRBV28 and TRBJ1-5; no firm D call. V gave up 2 bases and J gave up 7 bases, with 9 bases separating them. The CDR3 is 13 amino acids. Germline assignment: CDR1 MDHEN and CDR2 SYDVKM.

The chain is built from TRBV12-3 or TRBV12-4 and TRBJ2-1; 7 positions agree with TRBD1. V shed 1 base and J 5 bases; nucleotides not matched to a gene: 8. The CDR3 spans 16 residues. The CDR3 sequence is CASSLGGGLLNNEQFF. The CDR3, as DNA: TGTGCCAGCAGTTTAGGAGGGGGCCTACTCAACAATGAGCAGTTCTTC.

Concerning this clonotype itself: One end of the junction varies from germline; a read error may be responsible. The rearrangement joins TRBV2 to TRBJ2-1; D not certain. This CDR3 contains 10 residues. Looked up from germline, CDR1 is SNHLY and CDR2 is FYNNEI. CDR3 nucleotide sequence: TGTGCCAGCAGTAACTACCAGCAGTCCTTC. Encoded protein: CASSNYQQSF.

Of note for this clonotype: Possible read error: a much larger clone is one base away. The chain is built from TRBV5-1 and TRBJ2-3; 8 positions agree with TRBD2. CDR1 and CDR2 from the germline V gene are SGHRS and YFSETQ. Germline trimming cut 4 bases from V and 1 base from J; bases unmatched to any gene: 5. The length of the CDR3 is 15 residues. The CDR3 DNA is TGCGCCAGCAGCCAGAAGACTAGCGGCACAGATACGCAGTATTTT. Residues: CASSQKTSGTDTQYF.